In this sample, the clone carrying this TCR beta chain turned up many times. Its antigen is not known. These data are taken from a study of T cells in Graves' hyperthyroidism and ophthalmopathy. Study-wide points: Blood shared most expanded thyroid clonotypes above 0.001. Model predictions of ophthalmopathy came a median approximately 6 months before onset.

For ophthalmopathy patients, the Clinical Activity Score was at least 3 and the NOSPECS grade at least 4; duration was under 3 months. Diagnoses were made from clinical symptoms, serum measures (thyroxine and TRAb), thyroid ultrasound and orbital computed tomography. Using RNA transcripts as the source, TCR beta CDR3 regions were amplified. TCR CDR3 regions were first amplified by RT-PCR with HTBI primers. In TCRdb, the multiplex PCR reads were re-called with MiXCR into one record per CDR3 protein. Found here are 400,000 or so distinct CDR3 sequences, 13% to 15% of them singletons; the top ten hold about 20%. Sequencing was performed on blood. The clonotype originates from a woman younger than 45 with Graves' ophthalmopathy.

CDR3 nucleotide sequence: TGTGCCAGCTCACCAAGGACCACAGATACGCAGTATTTT. Translated, it gives CASSPRTTDTQYF. V and J are TRBV18 and TRBJ2-3; D is ambiguous. The CDR3 length is 13 residues. The germline V gene encodes CDR1 KGHSH and CDR2 LQKENI. V was cut by 2 bases and J by 2 bases, with 5 bases left in between.